The clone carrying this T cell receptor beta chain was seen repeatedly, ten times or more. The antigen is not known. This entry comes from a study of early T cells in non-severe SARS-CoV-2 infection. cDNA molecules, individually, were tagged with unique molecular identifiers. TCRdb re-called the 5' RACE reads with MiXCR, one entry per CDR3 protein. This table has some 46,000 distinct CDR3 sequences, 5.5% to 7.5% appearing once. CDR1 and CDR2 from the germline V gene are PRHDT and FYEKMQ (reference sequence). V lost 7 bases and J lost 8; bases outside the gene matches: 13. This CDR3 spans 16 amino acids. Study-wide findings and caveats: Matches to VDJdb favored anti-spike CD8 responses and missed private and CD4 specificities.

Material: whole blood. The clonotype was recovered from an adult who was a healthcare worker with PCR-confirmed SARS-CoV-2 infection or an uninfected control (not recorded which). The V and J genes are TRBV13 and TRBJ2-1; TRBD1 matches 11 bases. The CDR3 spells CASNPKGQGARDEQFF. DNA of the CDR3: TGTGCCAGCAACCCCAAAGGACAGGGGGCTAGAGATGAGCAGTTCTTC.